What follows are 5 T cell receptor beta chains derived from one specimen sequenced in a study of shared clonotypes between healthy human individuals. The method was immunoSEQ multiplex PCR; TCRdb's version includes in-frame clones alone and lacks a portion of them. The table includes about 2 million clones, roughly 94% detected once. Sequenced input: naive CD4+ T cells sorted from blood. This sample's subset: CD45RA+ positively selected. Source of these receptors: a man aged 18-30 years in good health.

The chain has TRBV6-6 and TRBJ1-1; possibly TRBD1 for D (5 bases). Germline V CDR1 and CDR2: MNHNY, SVGAGI (reference sequence). The length of the CDR3 is 13 residues. V shed 6 bases and J shed 5 bases, with 13 bases lying between them. CDR3 nucleotides: TGTGCCAGCAGATTCAGGGAGAGGACTGAAGCTTTCTTT. This gives the protein CASRFRERTEAFF.

The CDR3 region is CASGLGELVTEAFF. The CDR3 DNA reads as TGTGCTAGTGGTTTGGGAGAATTGGTGACTGAAGCTTTCTTT. V and J are TRBV12-5 and TRBJ1-1; D ambiguous. Germline loops: CDR1 LGHNT, CDR2 FRNRAP. The length of the CDR3 is 14 residues. Trimming pared 1 base from V and 5 bases from J, leaving 11 bases between.

This chain uses TRBV12-5 with TRBJ2-5; D is perhaps TRBD1 (6 bases). CDR3 length: 16 residues. Germline CDR1 reads LGHNT; CDR2 reads FRNRAP. Trimming removed 0 bases from V and 4 bases from J, with 15 bases in between. The CDR3 loop reads CASGLVLQGLGETQYF. The DNA for the CDR3 is TGTGCTAGTGGTTTGGTACTACAGGGCCTGGGAGAGACCCAGTACTTC.

This chain joins TRBV5-1 and TRBJ2-3; D ambiguous. There are 13 residues in the CDR3. Trimming left V 7 bases short and J 1 base short, with 10 bases between. In germline, CDR1 is SGHRS, CDR2 YFSETQ. The CDR3 sequence: CASQLEGTDTQYF. In nucleotides, the CDR3 is TGCGCCAGCCAGCTCGAGGGCACAGATACGCAGTATTTT.

This clone was recorded once. This sample also contains other DNA sequences that code for the same CDR3. The chain employs TRBV5-1 and TRBJ2-3, with 8 bases lining up with TRBD1. The junction had 5 bases not matched to a gene; V was cut back by 4 bases and J by 1 base. Germline V gene sequence: CDR1 SGHRS, CDR2 YFSETQ. The CDR3 consists of 15 residues. CDR3 sequence: CASSPGQGGTDTQYF. CDR3 coding DNA: TGCGCCAGCAGCCCAGGACAGGGAGGCACAGATACGCAGTATTTT.